This entry features one T cell receptor (beta chain) sequence. The antigen remains unidentified. Separate from the roughly 720-subject first cohort was the approximately 110-subject validation cohort, to which the donors belonged. The CDR3 is 14 amino acids. The V gene's germline CDR1 is KGHSH and CDR2 LQKENI. V was clipped by 6 bases and J by 2 bases, with 14 bases between them. The data were produced by immunoSEQ multiplex PCR, yet TCRdb's version contains in-frame clones alone and is incomplete. Found here are over 90,000 clones, about 95% of them singletons; the top ten hold 0.89%. The sample originates from a study of cytomegalovirus exposure and HLA in healthy donors. Regarding the study as a whole: The classifier was said to identify cytomegalovirus status with high specificity and sensitivity.

The sample comprised PBMCs. The receptor was derived from a woman younger than 30 in good health and CMV-seronegative. The genes are TRBV18 and TRBJ2-7; perhaps TRBD1 as D (6 bases). CDR3 amino acids: CASSPLDRAYEQYF. CDR3 coding DNA: TGTGCCAGCTCGCCGTTGGACAGAGCCTACGAGCAGTACTTC.